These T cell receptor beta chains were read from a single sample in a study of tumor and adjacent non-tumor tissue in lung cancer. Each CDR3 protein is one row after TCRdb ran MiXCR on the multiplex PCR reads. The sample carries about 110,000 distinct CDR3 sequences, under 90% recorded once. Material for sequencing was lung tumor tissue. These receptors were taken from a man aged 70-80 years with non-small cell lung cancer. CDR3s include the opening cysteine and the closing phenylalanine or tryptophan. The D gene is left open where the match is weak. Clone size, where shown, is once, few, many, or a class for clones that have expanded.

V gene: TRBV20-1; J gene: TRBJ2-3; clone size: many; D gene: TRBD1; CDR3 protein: CSASNAGTGTMDTQYF; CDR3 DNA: TGCAGTGCTAGCAACGCCGGGACAGGGACAATGGATACGCAGTATTTT
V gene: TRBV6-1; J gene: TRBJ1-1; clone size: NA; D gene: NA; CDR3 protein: CASRERGRVNTEAFF; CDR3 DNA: TGTGCCAGCAGAGAGAGGGGCAGGGTTAACACTGAAGCTTTCTTT
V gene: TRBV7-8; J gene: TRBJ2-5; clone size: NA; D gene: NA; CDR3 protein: CASSSGSSGTGGETQYF; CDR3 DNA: TGTGCCAGCAGCTCAGGGTCGAGCGGAACTGGGGGGGAGACCCAGTACTTC
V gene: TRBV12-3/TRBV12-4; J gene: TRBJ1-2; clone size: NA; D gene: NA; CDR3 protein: CASSLLTEFGYSYNF; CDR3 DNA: TGTGCCAGCAGTTTATTGACAGAGTTTGGCTATAGCTACAACTTC
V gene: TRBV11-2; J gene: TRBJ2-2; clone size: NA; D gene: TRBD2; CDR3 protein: CASSPLAEGTGKLFF; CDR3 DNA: TGTGCCAGCAGCCCCCTAGCGGAGGGGACCGGGAAGCTATTTTTC
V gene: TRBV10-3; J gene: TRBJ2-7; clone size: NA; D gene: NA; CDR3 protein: CTISESYGSYEEYF; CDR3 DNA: TGTACCATCAGTGAGTCGTACGGATCCTACGAGGAGTACTTC
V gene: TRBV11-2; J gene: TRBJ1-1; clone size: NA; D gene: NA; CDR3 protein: CASGVKWGDTEAFF; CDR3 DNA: TGTGCCAGCGGCGTCAAGTGGGGTGACACTGAAGCTTTCTTT
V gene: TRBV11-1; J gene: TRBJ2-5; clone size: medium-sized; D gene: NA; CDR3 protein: CASSFFRRETQYF; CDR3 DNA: TGTGCCAGCAGCTTTTTCAGGCGGGAGACCCAGTACTTC
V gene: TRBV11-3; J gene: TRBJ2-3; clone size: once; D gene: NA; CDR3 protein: CASTRREVNADTHYF; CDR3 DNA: TGTGCCAGCACCCGTCGGGAAGTAAACGCAGATACGCATTATTTT
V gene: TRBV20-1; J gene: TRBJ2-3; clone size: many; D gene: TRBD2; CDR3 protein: CSAAVAGAADTQYF; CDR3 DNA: TGCAGTGCTGCAGTAGCGGGAGCTGCAGATACGCAGTATTTT
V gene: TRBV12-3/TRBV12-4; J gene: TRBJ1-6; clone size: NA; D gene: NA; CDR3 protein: CASSPTVYNSRLHF; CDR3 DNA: TGCGCCAGCAGTCCGACAGTCTATAATTCACGCCTCCACTTT
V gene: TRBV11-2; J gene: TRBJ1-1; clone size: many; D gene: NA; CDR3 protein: CASSSGPLATEAFF; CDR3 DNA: TGTGCCAGCAGCTCGGGACCTCTGGCCACTGAAGCTTTCTTT
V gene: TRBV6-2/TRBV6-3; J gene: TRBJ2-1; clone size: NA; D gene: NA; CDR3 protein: CTSNRDGYNEEFF; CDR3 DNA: TGTACCAGCAACAGAGACGGTTACAATGAGGAGTTCTTC
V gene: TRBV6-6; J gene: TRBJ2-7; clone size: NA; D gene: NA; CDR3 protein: CASGWDGQMYEQYF; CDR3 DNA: TGTGCCAGCGGGTGGGACGGACAGATGTACGAGCAGTACTTC
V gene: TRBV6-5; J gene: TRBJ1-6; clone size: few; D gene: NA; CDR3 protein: CASSYSDGKNSSLHF; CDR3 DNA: TGTGCCAGCAGTTATTCTGACGGCAAAAATTCATCCCTCCACTTT
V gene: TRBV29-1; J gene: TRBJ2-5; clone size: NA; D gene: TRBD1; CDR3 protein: CSLETGGENQYF; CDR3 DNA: TGCAGTCTTGAAACAGGGGGTGAGAATCAGTACTTC
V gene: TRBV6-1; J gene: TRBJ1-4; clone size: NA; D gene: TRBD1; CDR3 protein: CANSVGQGNEKLFF; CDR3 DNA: TGTGCCAACAGTGTAGGACAGGGGAATGAAAAGCTGTTTTTT
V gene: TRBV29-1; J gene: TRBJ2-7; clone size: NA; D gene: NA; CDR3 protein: CNVAWTNSYEQYF; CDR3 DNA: TGCAACGTGGCTTGGACAAACTCCTACGAGCAGTACTTC
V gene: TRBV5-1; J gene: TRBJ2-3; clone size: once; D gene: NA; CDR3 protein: CASSLAWAGAQYF; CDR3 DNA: TGCGCCAGCAGCTTGGCCTGGGCAGGGGCGCAGTATTTT
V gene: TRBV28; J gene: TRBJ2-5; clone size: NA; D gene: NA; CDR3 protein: CASSITRSPEQETQYF; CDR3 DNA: TGTGCCAGCAGCATAACCAGGTCCCCCGAGCAAGAGACCCAGTACTTC
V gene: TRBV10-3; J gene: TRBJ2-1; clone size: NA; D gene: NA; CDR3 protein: CAIKNVSDYNEQFF; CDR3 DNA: TGTGCCATCAAGAACGTTTCAGACTACAATGAGCAGTTCTTC
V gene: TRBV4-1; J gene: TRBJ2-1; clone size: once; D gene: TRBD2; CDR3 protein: CASRWTSGAPNEQFF; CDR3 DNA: TGCGCCAGCAGATGGACTAGCGGGGCGCCAAATGAGCAGTTCTTC
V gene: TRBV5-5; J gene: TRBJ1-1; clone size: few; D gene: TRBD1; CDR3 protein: CDSTGQVRGTEAFF; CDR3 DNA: TGTGATAGCACGGGACAGGTCCGAGGCACTGAAGCTTTCTTT
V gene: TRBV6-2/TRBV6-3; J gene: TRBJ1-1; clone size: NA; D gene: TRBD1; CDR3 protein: CASKIEGAYTDAFF; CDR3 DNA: TGTGCCAGCAAGATAGAGGGGGCGTACACTGACGCTTTCTTT
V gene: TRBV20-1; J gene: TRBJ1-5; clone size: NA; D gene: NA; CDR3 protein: CSAQIPGDNQAQHF; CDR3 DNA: TGTAGTGCTCAAATACCCGGAGACAATCAGGCCCAGCATTTT
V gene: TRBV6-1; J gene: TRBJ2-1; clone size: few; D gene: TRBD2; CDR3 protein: CASSRLAGEYNEQLF; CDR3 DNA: TGTGCCAGCAGTAGATTAGCGGGGGAATACAATGAGCAGCTCTTC
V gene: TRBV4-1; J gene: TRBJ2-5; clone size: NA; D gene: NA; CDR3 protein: CASSQQLGQETQYF; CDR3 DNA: TGCGCCAGCAGTCAACAATTGGGGCAAGAGACCCAGTACTTT